This TCR beta chain was sequenced in a study of T cells after posttransplantation cyclophosphamide. Study-wide results and caveats: Skin or GI-infiltrating T cells shared few TRB sequences with blood.

Measured with immunoSEQ multiplex PCR; TCRdb has only the in-frame clones, and not every one. The sample contains 10,000 or so clones, roughly 98% of which appear only once. The naive gate required viable CD3+CD4+ or CD3+CD8+ cells with CCR7+CD45RA+CD45RO-CD95-CD27+CD28+ phenotype. Regarding this clone: Antigen specificity is unknown.

J gave up 8 bases and V 4 bases, and 5 bases lay outside the gene matches. This CDR3 region has 13 residues. Germline V gene data show CDR1 as GTSNPN and CDR2 as SVGIG (reference sequence). The TCR comes from a woman aged 60-75 years in good health, CMV-negative, and a related stem cell transplant donor. The chain carries TRBV30 and TRBJ1-4, with 9 bases aligning to TRBD1. The sequencing input was naive CD4+ T cells sorted from PBMCs. This CDR3 reads CAWMGTGREKLFF. In DNA form, the CDR3 reads TGTGCCTGGATGGGGACAGGGAGGGAAAAACTGTTTTTT.